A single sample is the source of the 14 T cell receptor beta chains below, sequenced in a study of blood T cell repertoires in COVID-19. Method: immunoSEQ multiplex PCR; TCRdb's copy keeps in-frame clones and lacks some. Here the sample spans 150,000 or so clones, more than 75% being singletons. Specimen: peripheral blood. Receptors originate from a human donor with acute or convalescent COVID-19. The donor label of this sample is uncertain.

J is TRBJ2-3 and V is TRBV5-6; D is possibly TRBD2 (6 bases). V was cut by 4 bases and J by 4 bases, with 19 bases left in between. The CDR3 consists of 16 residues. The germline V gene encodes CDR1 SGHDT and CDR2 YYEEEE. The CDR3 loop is CASSTWWGTGADTQYF. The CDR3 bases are TGTGCCAGCAGCACGTGGTGGGGGACGGGGGCAGATACGCAGTATTTT.

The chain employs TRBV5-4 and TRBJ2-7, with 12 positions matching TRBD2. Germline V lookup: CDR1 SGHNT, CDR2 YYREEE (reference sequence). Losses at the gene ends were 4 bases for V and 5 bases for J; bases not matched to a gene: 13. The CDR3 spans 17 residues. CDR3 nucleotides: TGTGCCAGCAGCCGCGGACTAGCGGGGAATCACAACGACGAGCAGTACTTC. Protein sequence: CASSRGLAGNHNDEQYF.

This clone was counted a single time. The CDR3 sequence: CASSTGNRDGYGYTF. CDR3 coding DNA: TGTGCCAGCTCAACGGGAAACAGGGATGGCTATGGCTACACCTTC. V and J are TRBV18 and TRBJ1-2; D may be TRBD1 (6 bases). The CDR3 totals 15 residues. Germline V gene lookup returns CDR1 KGHSH and CDR2 LQKENI. V was pared by 5 bases and J by 4 bases, with 17 bases between.

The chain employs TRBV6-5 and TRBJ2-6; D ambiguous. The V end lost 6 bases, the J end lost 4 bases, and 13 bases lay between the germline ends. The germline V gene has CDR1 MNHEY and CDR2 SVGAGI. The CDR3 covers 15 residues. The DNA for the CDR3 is TGTGCCAGCAGCCGCCAGGCTAACGGGGCCAACGTCCTGACTTTC. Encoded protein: CASSRQANGANVLTF.

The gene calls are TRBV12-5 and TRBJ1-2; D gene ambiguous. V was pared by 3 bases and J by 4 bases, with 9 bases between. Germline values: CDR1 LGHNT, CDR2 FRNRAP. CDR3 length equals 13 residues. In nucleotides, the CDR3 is TGTGCTAGTGGTTTCGCGAATTCCTATGGCTACACCTTC. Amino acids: CASGFANSYGYTF.

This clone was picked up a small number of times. The CDR3 here is CASSWSGTEETQYF. The CDR3 bases are TGCGCCAGCAGCTGGTCCGGGACAGAAGAGACCCAGTACTTC. V and J are TRBV5-1 and TRBJ2-5; 7 bases are a match to TRBD1. The V segment lost 3 bases and the J segment 3 bases; nucleotides outside the gene matches: 5. Per germline, CDR1 SGHRS and CDR2 YFSETQ. The CDR3 contains 14 residues.

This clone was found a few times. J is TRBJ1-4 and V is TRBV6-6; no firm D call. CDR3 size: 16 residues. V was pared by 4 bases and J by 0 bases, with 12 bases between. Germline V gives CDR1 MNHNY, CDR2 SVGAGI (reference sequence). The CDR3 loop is CASSSEGRATNEKLFF. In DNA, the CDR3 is TGTGCCAGCAGTTCCGAGGGCCGGGCAACTAATGAAAAACTGTTTTTT.

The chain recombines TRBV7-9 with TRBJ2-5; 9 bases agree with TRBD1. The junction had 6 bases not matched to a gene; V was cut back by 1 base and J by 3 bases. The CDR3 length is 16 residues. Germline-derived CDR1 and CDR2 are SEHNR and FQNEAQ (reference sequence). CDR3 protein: CASSLGSGTGKETQYF. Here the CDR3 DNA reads TGTGCCAGCAGCTTAGGATCCGGGACAGGGAAAGAGACCCAGTACTTC.

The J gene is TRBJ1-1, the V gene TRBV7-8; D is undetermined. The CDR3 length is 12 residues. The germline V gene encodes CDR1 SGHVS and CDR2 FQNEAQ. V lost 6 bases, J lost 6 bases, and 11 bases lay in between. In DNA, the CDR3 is TGTGCCAGCAGATTTCAACAGCCTGAAGCTTTCTTT. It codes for CASRFQQPEAFF.

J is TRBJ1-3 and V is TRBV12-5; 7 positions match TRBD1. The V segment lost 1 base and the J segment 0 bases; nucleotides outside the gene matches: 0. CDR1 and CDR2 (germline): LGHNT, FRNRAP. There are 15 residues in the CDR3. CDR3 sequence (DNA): TGTGCTAGTGGTTTGGGGACAGGCTCTGGAAACACCATATATTTT. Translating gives CASGLGTGSGNTIYF. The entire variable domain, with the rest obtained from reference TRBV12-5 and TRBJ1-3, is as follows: DARVTQTPRHKVTEMGQEVTMRCQPILGHNTVFWYRQTMMQGLELLAYFRNRAPLDDSGMPKDRFSAEMPDATLATLKIQPSEPRDSAVYFCASGLGTGSGNTIYFGEGSWLTVV.

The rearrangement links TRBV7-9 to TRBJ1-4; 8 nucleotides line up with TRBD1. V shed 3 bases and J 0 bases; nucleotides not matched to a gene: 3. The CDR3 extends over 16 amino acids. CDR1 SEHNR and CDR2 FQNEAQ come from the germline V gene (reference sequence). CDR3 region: CASSLTGVPTNEKLFF. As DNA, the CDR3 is TGTGCCAGCAGCTTGACAGGGGTTCCAACTAATGAAAAACTGTTTTTT.

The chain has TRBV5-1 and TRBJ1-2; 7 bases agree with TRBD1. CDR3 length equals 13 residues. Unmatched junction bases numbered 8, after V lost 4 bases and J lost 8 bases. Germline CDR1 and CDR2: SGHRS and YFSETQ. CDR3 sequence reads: CASSDRVSRGYTF. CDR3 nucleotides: TGCGCCAGCAGCGACAGGGTATCGAGGGGCTACACCTTC.

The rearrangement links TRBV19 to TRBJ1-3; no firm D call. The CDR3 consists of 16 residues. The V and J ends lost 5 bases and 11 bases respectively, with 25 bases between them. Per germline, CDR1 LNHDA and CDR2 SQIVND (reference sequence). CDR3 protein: CASSPFSYDVGGAIYF. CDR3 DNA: TGTGCCAGTAGTCCCTTCTCGTACGACGTGGGAGGCGCCATATATTTT.

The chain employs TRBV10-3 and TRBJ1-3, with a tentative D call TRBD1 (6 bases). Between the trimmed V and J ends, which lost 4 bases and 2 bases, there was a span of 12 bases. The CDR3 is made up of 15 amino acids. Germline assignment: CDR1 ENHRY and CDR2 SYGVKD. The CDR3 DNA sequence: TGTGCCATCAGTGTGCTACAGGGTACTGGAAACACCATATATTTT. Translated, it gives CAISVLQGTGNTIYF.